Detailed here is one T cell receptor (beta chain). The target antigen is unknown. CDR1 SGHRS and CDR2 YFSETQ come from the germline V gene. This CDR3 has 19 amino acids. The V and J ends lost 3 bases and 6 bases respectively, with 29 bases between them. This sample was taken from a study of shared clonotypes between healthy human individuals. General study results and limits: Non-shared clonotypes displayed generation probabilities falling below those of clonotypes present in all four donors.

Pooled CD45RO+ cells and CCR7-negative CD45RA+ TemRA cells made up CD8 memory. Here immunoSEQ multiplex PCR was the method, and the copy in TCRdb shows in-frame clones only, minus some. The data hold roughly 700,000 clones, with 90% observed a single time. The chain has TRBV5-1 and TRBJ2-3, with a possible D match to TRBD2 (5 bases). The material sequenced was memory CD8+ T cells from PBMCs. The subset denotes: CD45RO+ cells pooled with CCR7-negative TemRA cells. The sequence derives from a man between 18 and 29 years old in good health. Some clones in this sample may be carry-over from other donors' samples. CDR3 sequence reads: CASSSTTSKTGPGKDTQYF. As DNA, the CDR3 is TGCGCCAGCAGCTCAACCACCTCTAAGACTGGCCCGGGGAAGGATACGCAGTATTTT.